These 27 T cell receptor beta chains were all obtained from the same sample, sequenced in a study of shared T cell receptors in the human thymus. Only in-frame clones appear in the TCRdb table, and some are missing; sequencing was by immunoSEQ multiplex PCR. The table shows hundreds of thousands of clones, with 70% to 90% occurring only once. The same specimen was also included in a second study, on human thymus T cells.

What was sequenced was thymocytes. The source of these receptors is a boy younger than two with a congenital heart defect.

CDR3 nucleotide sequence: TGTGCCATCAGTGAGGTAGCGGGGGGGGCAGATACGCAGTATTTT. Translating gives CAISEVAGGADTQYF. The V gene is TRBV10-3, the J gene TRBJ2-3; 11 nucleotides match TRBD2. Germline V gene data show CDR1 as ENHRY and CDR2 as SYGVKD. The CDR3 extends over 15 amino acids. V lost 2 bases to trimming and J lost 4 bases; unmatched junction nucleotides: 2.

The V gene is TRBV28, the J gene TRBJ2-1, with D possibly matching TRBD1 (5 bases). The germline V gene has CDR1 MDHEN and CDR2 SYDVKM. This CDR3 has 15 residues. Deletions cut 2 bases from V and 6 bases from J, with 14 bases between. The CDR3 nucleotides read TGTGCCAGCAGTTTAGGACGGAAAAGGGGCAATGAGCAGTTCTTC. Protein: CASSLGRKRGNEQFF. The full variable domain, its missing parts supplied by reference TRBV28 and TRBJ2-1, is DVKVTQSSRYLVKRTGEKVFLECVQDMDHENMFWYRQDPGLGLRLIYFSYDVKMKEKGDIPEGYSVSREKKERFSLILESASTNQTSMYLCASSLGRKRGNEQFFGPGTRLTVL.

The gene calls are TRBV7-6 and TRBJ2-1, with D hard to call. Looked up from germline, CDR1 is SGHVS and CDR2 is FNYEAQ. V lost 4 bases, J lost 9 bases, and 16 bases lay in between. The CDR3 extends over 14 amino acids. Here the CDR3 reads CASSSTSSLTEQFF. The CDR3 region has the DNA TGTGCCAGCAGCTCAACCTCTAGTTTGACTGAGCAGTTCTTC. Filled out from reference TRBV7-6 and TRBJ2-1, the complete variable domain reads GAGVSQSPRYKVTKRGQDVALRCDPISGHVSLYWYRQALGQGPEFLTYFNYEAQQDKSGLPNDRFSAERPEGSISTLTIQRTEQRDSAMYRCASSSTSSLTEQFFGPGTRLTVL.

The chain carries TRBV27 and TRBJ1-1, with D tentatively TRBD1 (6 bases). Trimming removed 8 bases at V and 0 bases at J, with 22 bases between. The length of the CDR3 is 17 residues. The V gene's germline CDR1 is MNHEY and CDR2 SMNVEV (reference sequence). CDR3 nucleotide sequence: TGTGCCAGCTCAGCGAATAGGCCCAGGGGCATGAACACTGAAGCTTTCTTT. This codes for CASSANRPRGMNTEAFF.

V gene TRBV6-5 combines with J gene TRBJ2-4; 7 nucleotides align to TRBD2. The CDR3 covers 16 residues. The V gene end was trimmed by 2 bases and the J gene end by 7 bases; junction bases not matched to a gene: 11. Germline CDR1 reads MNHEY; CDR2 reads SVGAGI. CDR3 in amino acids: CASSYRQVPAGNIQYF. DNA of the CDR3: TGTGCCAGCAGTTACCGTCAGGTTCCAGCGGGGAACATTCAGTACTTC.

This clone was picked up one time. This sequence joins TRBV27 and TRBJ1-2; weak D call: TRBD1 (5 bases). The CDR3 totals 11 residues. The V end was cut by 6 bases, the J end by 4 bases, with 6 bases between. Germline V gene lookup returns CDR1 MNHEY and CDR2 SMNVEV (reference sequence). The CDR3, as DNA: TGTGCCAGCAGCCAGGGCTATGGCTACACCTTC. Residues: CASSQGYGYTF.

The chain uses TRBV12-5 and TRBJ1-3, with D uncertain. Looked up from germline, CDR1 is LGHNT and CDR2 is FRNRAP. V was clipped by 2 bases and J by 7 bases, with 12 bases between them. The CDR3 is made up of 14 amino acids. CDR3 loop: CASGLYGVRNTIYF. The CDR3 bases are TGTGCTAGTGGTTTGTACGGGGTGCGGAACACCATATATTTT.

The gene calls are TRBV28 and TRBJ1-6; 9 bases are a match to TRBD1. V lost 1 base to trimming and J lost 8 bases; unmatched junction nucleotides: 12. This CDR3 has 18 residues. Germline V gene lookup returns CDR1 MDHEN and CDR2 SYDVKM. The CDR3 is CASSLSNRDRATDSPLHF. DNA for the CDR3: TGTGCCAGCAGTTTATCAAACCGGGACAGGGCGACTGATTCACCCCTCCACTTT.

The chain links TRBV29-1 to TRBJ2-1; 7 bases fit TRBD2. V trimming: 7 bases; J trimming: 2 bases; junction bases outside the gene matches: 5. The CDR3 is 13 amino acids. Germline CDR1 is SQVTM and CDR2 is ANQGSEA. CDR3 sequence: CSAGTTTYNEQFF. The CDR3 DNA reads as TGCAGCGCCGGGACTACCACCTACAATGAGCAGTTCTTC.

Here the CDR3 reads CASSLDRFRVNQETQYF. The CDR3 nucleotides are TGTGCCAGCAGCTTAGACAGATTCAGGGTAAACCAAGAGACCCAGTACTTC. J is TRBJ2-5 and V is TRBV7-2; the D gene is possibly TRBD1 (5 bases). CDR1 and CDR2 (germline): SGHTA, FQGNSA. This CDR3 contains 17 residues. V was cut by 1 base and J by 0 bases, with 15 bases left in between.

The V call is TRBV28, the J call TRBJ2-1; a possible D gene is TRBD1 (6 bases). The germline V gene has CDR1 MDHEN and CDR2 SYDVKM. The CDR3 spans 15 residues. Trimming took 3 bases from V and 5 from J, leaving 14 bases between them. The CDR3 is CASSFRTGHHNEQFF. The CDR3 DNA reads TGTGCCAGCAGTTTCCGAACAGGGCACCACAATGAGCAGTTCTTC.

This clone has only a few counts. The rearrangement links TRBV4-3 to TRBJ2-2; the D gene is possibly TRBD1 (5 bases). Looked up from germline, CDR1 is LGHNA and CDR2 is YSLEER. The ends were cut back, 0 bases at V and 1 base at J, with 9 bases in the middle. The CDR3 runs 16 residues. The CDR3 DNA follows: TGCGCCAGCAGCCAAGAATGGACACTGAACACCGGGGAGCTGTTTTTT. Translated, it gives CASSQEWTLNTGELFF.

The J gene is TRBJ2-1, the V gene TRBV7-2, with TRBD2 identical over 11 bases. Trimming removed 4 bases from V and 6 bases from J; junction bases left unmatched: 8. CDR1 and CDR2 (germline): SGHTA, FQGNSA. The CDR3 length is 16 residues. The CDR3 reads CASSSGLAARGNEQFF. Here the CDR3 DNA reads TGTGCCAGCAGCTCGGGACTAGCGGCGAGGGGCAATGAGCAGTTCTTC.

V gene TRBV27 combines with J gene TRBJ1-3; D may be TRBD1 (6 bases). The V end was cut by 7 bases, the J end by 0 bases, with 16 bases between. The CDR3 contains 16 residues. Germline loops: CDR1 MNHEY, CDR2 SMNVEV (reference sequence). The CDR3 reads CASTIRGPSSGNTIYF. The CDR3 bases are TGTGCCAGCACTATCAGGGGCCCTTCCTCTGGAAACACCATATATTTT.

The V call is TRBV14, the J call TRBJ2-3; TRBD1 might be the D (5 bases). Germline assignment: CDR1 SGHDN and CDR2 FVKESK. Trimming shortened V by 5 bases and J by 5 bases, and 26 bases separated the two germline ends. The CDR3 consists of 18 residues. CDR3 in amino acids: CASSVSGRQLGSGDTQYF. In DNA form, the CDR3 reads TGTGCCAGCAGCGTCTCCGGGCGACAGCTAGGATCCGGAGATACGCAGTATTTT.

The chain carries TRBV5-1 and TRBJ1-4; 7 bases fit TRBD1. CDR3 length: 17 amino acids. Trimming removed 5 bases from V and 7 bases from J; junction bases left unmatched: 17. Per the germline V gene, CDR1 is SGHRS and CDR2 is YFSETQ. CDR3 residues: CASRMSRSTGSSEKLFF. The CDR3 DNA reads TGCGCCAGCAGGATGAGTCGCTCGACAGGGAGTAGTGAAAAACTGTTTTTT.

The CDR3 DNA sequence: TGTGCCAGCAGCTTACTCAGCGGGGGGGCCAGGAATGAGCAGTTCTTC. This sequence encodes CASSLLSGGARNEQFF. The chain employs TRBV11-2 and TRBJ2-1; 10 nucleotides line up with TRBD2. CDR1 is SGHAT and CDR2 is FQNNGV in the germline V gene. The CDR3 extends over 16 amino acids. V dropped 2 bases and J dropped 7; count of bases not matched to a gene: 8.

The rearrangement links TRBV7-2 to TRBJ2-6; 9 bases agree with TRBD2. This CDR3 spans 16 amino acids. The V segment lost 8 bases and the J segment 0 bases; nucleotides outside the gene matches: 5. Germline V gene data show CDR1 as SGHTA and CDR2 as FQGNSA. The CDR3 region is CASRGGGTSGANVLTF. The CDR3 nucleotides are TGTGCCAGCCGCGGGGGGGGTACCTCTGGGGCCAACGTCCTGACTTTC.

V and J are TRBV29-1 and TRBJ2-3; 9 nucleotides agree with TRBD2. The germline V gene encodes CDR1 SQVTM and CDR2 ANQGSEA. V was clipped by 5 bases and J by 4 bases; unmatched bases: 16. The CDR3 has 17 residues. CDR3 nucleotides: TGCAGCGTTTTAAGAGCAAACCAGCGGGAGGCCCCAGATACGCAGTATTTT. Its translation: CSVLRANQREAPDTQYF.

This rearrangement joins TRBV7-2 to TRBJ1-6, with TRBD1 matching 9 bases. The CDR3 covers 14 residues. Germline loops: CDR1 SGHTA, CDR2 FQGNSA. After removal of 2 bases from V and 10 bases from J, the junction contained 3 bases not matched to a gene. CDR3 nucleotides: TGTGCCAGCAGCTTACGGACAGGGGACTCACCCCTCCACTTT. Its protein is CASSLRTGDSPLHF.

The V call is TRBV4-3, the J call TRBJ1-2, with 10 bases matching TRBD1. This CDR3 spans 15 amino acids. Germline CDR1 is LGHNA and CDR2 is YSLEER. The V gene end was trimmed by 1 base and the J gene end by 12 bases; junction bases not matched to a gene: 11. The CDR3 protein is CASSQGIGQGGGHTF. CDR3 in DNA: TGCGCCAGCAGCCAAGGGATAGGACAGGGGGGAGGCCACACCTTC.

The chain has TRBV14 and TRBJ1-1, with D uncertain. The CDR3 loop spans 17 amino acids. The germline gives CDR1 SGHDN, CDR2 FVKESK. V lost 4 bases, J lost 1 base, and 19 bases lay in between. The CDR3 reads CASSPLSTSPSNTEAFF. CDR3 sequence (DNA): TGTGCCAGCAGCCCCCTGTCGACAAGTCCTTCGAACACTGAAGCTTTCTTT.

V gene TRBV4-1 combines with J gene TRBJ2-2, with a tentative D call TRBD1 (5 bases). V shed 3 bases and J shed 7 bases, with 9 bases lying between them. CDR1 MGHRA and CDR2 YSYEKL come from the germline V gene. The CDR3 has 13 amino acids. The DNA of the CDR3 is TGCGCCAGCAGCCAGGGGCGTATCGGGGAGCTGTTTTTT. Protein product: CASSQGRIGELFF.

This rearrangement joins TRBV15 to TRBJ2-4; D is possibly TRBD2 (5 bases). The germline V and J ends were trimmed by 1 base and 7 bases, with 11 bases remaining between them. Germline assignment: CDR1 LNHNV and CDR2 YYDKDF (reference sequence). The CDR3 has 14 amino acids. CDR3 amino acids: CATSRAPRRNIQYF. In DNA, the CDR3 is TGTGCCACCAGCAGAGCCCCGAGGAGGAACATTCAGTACTTC.

This chain uses TRBV29-1 with TRBJ2-1, with 8 bases identical to TRBD2. Trimming removed 3 bases from V and 5 bases from J; junction bases left unmatched: 3. CDR1 and CDR2 from the germline V gene are SQVTM and ANQGSEA. The CDR3 contains 13 residues. In nucleotides, the CDR3 is TGCAGCGTTGAGCGGGGGGCCGACAATGAGCAGTTCTTC. Amino acids: CSVERGADNEQFF.

J is TRBJ1-1 and V is TRBV14; TRBD1 is a possible D gene (5 bases). The CDR3 totals 16 residues. Trimming pared 1 base from V and 0 bases from J, leaving 12 bases between. Germline-derived CDR1 and CDR2 are SGHDN and FVKESK. The DNA of the CDR3 is TGTGCCAGCAGCCAAGCCAAGACAGAAATGAACACTGAAGCTTTCTTT. This encodes CASSQAKTEMNTEAFF. The full variable domain, in which reference TRBV14 and TRBJ1-1 provide the parts outside the CDR3, is EAGVTQFPSHSVIEKGQTVTLRCDPISGHDNLYWYRRVMGKEIKFLLHFVKESKQDESGMPNNRFLAERTGGTYSTLKVQPAELEDSGVYFCASSQAKTEMNTEAFFGQGTRLTVV.

The table lists this clone with a count of one. V gene TRBV2 combines with J gene TRBJ2-7; weak D call: TRBD1 (6 bases). Germline V gene lookup returns CDR1 SNHLY and CDR2 FYNNEI. V lost 8 bases and J lost 9, with 26 bases in between. The CDR3 is 15 amino acids. The CDR3 protein is CASPNRAPDRIVQYF. In DNA, the CDR3 is TGTGCCAGCCCTAACAGGGCCCCCGATCGTATTGTGCAGTACTTC. Full variable domain (rest looked up from reference TRBV2 and TRBJ2-7): EPEVTQTPSHQVTQMGQEVILRCVPISNHLYFYWYRQILGQKVEFLVSFYNNEISEKSEIFDDQFSVERPDGSNFTLKIRSTKLEDSAMYFCASPNRAPDRIVQYFGPGTRLTVT.